This T cell receptor beta chain was captured in a study of PD-1 blockade in classical Hodgkin lymphoma. Broader study findings: By C4D1, diversity of CD4+ TCRs had risen significantly, whereas that of CD8+ TCRs had not. Newly diagnosed patients were reported to start with lower TCR diversity than healthy donors. Lower baseline TCR diversity marked trial partial responders and progressors.

Note on this clone: What it recognizes is unknown. A junction end diverges from the germline sequence, so it may reflect a read error.

TCRdb's table, derived via immunoSEQ multiplex PCR, lists solely in-frame clones and lacks some. The profile shows over 85,000 clones, 90% of them singletons. Time point described: cycle 4 day 1 (C4D1), after five to seven weeks of nivolumab. Every patient experienced relapse after autologous stem cell transplantation, and brentuximab vedotin exposure varied. Best responses fell into complete response, partial response or progressive disease. The germline V gene encodes CDR1 SGHTA and CDR2 FQGNSA. The CDR3 consists of 13 residues. The sequenced sample was peripheral blood mononuclear cells (PBMCs), obtained before the fourth cycle of nivolumab. The chain carries TRBV7-2 and TRBJ2-7; D possibly uses TRBD1 or TRBD2 (5 bases each). This sequence originates from a human donor with classical Hodgkin lymphoma. CDR3 sequence: CASSSEGSYGQYF. The CDR3 bases are TGTGCCAGCAGCAGTGAGGGGTCCTACGGGCAGTACTTC.